Listed here are 23 T cell receptor delta chains from one sample, sequenced in a study of gamma-delta T cells after stem cell transplantation. TCRdb ran CATT on the RT-PCR reads. Altogether 2,500 to 3,500 delta-chain clones are present, approximately 5% being singletons, with the ten largest covering roughly a third. Material: gamma-delta T cells. These receptors originate from a human donor. It is not recorded whose cells these are; they may come from a transplant donor.

This clone was found a few times. This rearrangement joins TRDV2 to TRDJ1, with 13 bases matching TRDD3. V shed 3 bases and J 0 bases; nucleotides not matched to a gene: 12. This CDR3 has 19 residues. The germline CDR1 and CDR2 sequences are GEAIGNYY and EKD. The CDR3 loop reads CACDAVLGDTRGYTDKLIF. DNA for the CDR3: TGTGCCTGTGACGCCGTACTGGGGGATACGCGGGGGTACACCGATAAACTCATCTTT.

Regarding this clone: The TCRdb protein, from a much larger clone, departs from this DNA's translation at residue 11, likely by read error; the protein shown derives from the DNA. The chain recombines TRDV2 with TRDJ1; 13 positions match TRDD3. J was trimmed by 0 bases and V by 3 bases; bases with no gene match: 9. Germline V lookup: CDR1 GEAIGNYY, CDR2 EKD. The CDR3 has 18 residues. The CDR3 protein is CACDAVLGDTQDTDKLIF. CDR3 DNA: TGTGCCTGTGACGCCGTACTGGGGGATACGCAGGACACCGATAAACTCATCTTT.

The V call is TRDV2, the J call TRDJ1; 10 bases map to TRDD3. The ends lost 0 bases at V and 0 bases at J; junction bases unmatched: 9. Germline CDR1 reads GEAIGNYY; CDR2 reads EKD. This CDR3 contains 18 residues. DNA for the CDR3: TGTGCCTGTGACACCGTACTGGGGGATCCGGTAGACACCGATAAACTCATCTTT. Protein sequence: CACDTVLGDPVDTDKLIF.

As concerns this clone: The protein recorded in TCRdb matches a much larger clone and deviates from this DNA's translation at residue 16, suggesting a read error; the protein here is obtained by translating the DNA. The chain is built from TRDV2 and TRDJ3; TRDD3 aligns across 12 bases. Germline CDR1 is GEAIGNYY and CDR2 is EKD. The CDR3 has 22 amino acids. The CDR3 loop reads CACDTVSGGYASGSWGTRQMFF. CDR3 DNA: TGTGCCTGTGACACCGTGTCTGGGGGATACGCTTCAGGCTCCTGGGGCACCCGACAGATGTTTTTC.

As regards this clone: With a far larger clone one base away, a read error is the likely cause. The sample carries other DNA sequences with the same CDR3. V usage is TRDV2 and J usage is TRDJ1; 8 bases match TRDD3. The CDR3 length is 16 residues. Germline V gene sequence: CDR1 GEAIGNYY, CDR2 EKD. With V trimmed by 0 bases and J by 1 base, 6 bases remained unmatched. In DNA, the CDR3 is TGTGCCTGTGACACCATGGCTGGGGGACCCACCGATAAACTCATCTTT. Amino acids: CACDTMAGGPTDKLIF.

This clone was picked up a small number of times. TCRdb lists the protein of a much larger clone for this DNA, which differs at residue 14, so this is likely a read error; the protein given here is translated from the DNA itself. The chain couples TRAV29/DV5 to TRDJ3, with a weak D call TRDD3 (5 bases). This CDR3 region has 16 residues. Germline loops: CDR1 NSMFDY, CDR2 ISSIKDK. CDR3 loop: CAASAGAIVDTRQKFF. CDR3 DNA sequence: TGTGCAGCAAGCGCGGGGGCCATTGTGGACACCCGACAGAAGTTTTTC.

About this clone itself: A far more abundant clone sits one base away, making this likely a read error. The gene calls are TRDV2 and TRDJ1; TRDD3 is a possible D gene (6 bases). The V end was cut by 2 bases, the J end by 0 bases, with 27 bases between. Germline V gene sequence: CDR1 GEAIGNYY, CDR2 EKD. The CDR3 is 20 residues long. As DNA, the CDR3 is TGTGCCTGTGACATCAATACTGGGAGACCCTGGGGCATATACACCGATAAACTCATCTTT. Translating gives CACDINTGRPWGIYTDKLIF.

Judged by abundance, this clone is medium-sized. CDR3: CACDTIRPPTYTDKLIF. The CDR3 DNA sequence: TGTGCCTGTGACACTATTCGACCTCCCACGTACACCGATAAACTCATCTTT. The chain combines TRDV2 with TRDJ1; no reliable D call. This CDR3 spans 17 amino acids. CDR1 and CDR2 (germline): GEAIGNYY, EKD. Trimming removed 1 base from V and 0 bases from J, with 17 bases in between.

Worth noting for this clone: A much larger clone differs from this one at a single base, so this may be a read error. The chain recombines TRDV2 with TRDJ1; TRDD3 agrees at 9 bases. The CDR3 extends over 15 amino acids. After removal of 2 bases from V and 7 bases from J, the junction contained 10 bases not matched to a gene. Germline V gene sequence: CDR1 GEAIGNYY, CDR2 EKD. The DNA for the CDR3 is TGTGCCTGTGACATTCTTACTGGGGGACCAGGTAAACTCATCTTT. Translating it yields CACDILTGGPGKLIF.

This clone was counted only a few times. This rearrangement joins TRDV2 to TRDJ1; TRDD3 aligns across 11 bases. CDR1 GEAIGNYY and CDR2 EKD come from the germline V gene. This CDR3 comprises 15 residues. The V and J ends lost 5 bases and 4 bases, in that order; junction bases with no gene match: 8. The DNA of the CDR3 is TGTGCCTGTGTGGGACTTGGGGGATACGACGATAAACTCATCTTT. Amino acids: CACVGLGGYDDKLIF.

Notes on this clone: The mismatch at residue 14 between this DNA's translation and the TCRdb protein of a much larger clone likely reflects a read error; the protein shown is translated from the DNA. V and J are TRDV2 and TRDJ1, with 8 bases identical to TRDD3. The CDR3 spans 16 residues. CDR1 is GEAIGNYY, CDR2 EKD, per germline. This chain's CDR3 is CACDSIVGDGRDKPIF. Written as DNA, the CDR3 is TGTGCCTGTGACTCCATAGTGGGGGATGGCCGCGATAAACCCATCTTT.

V gene TRDV2 combines with J gene TRDJ1; D is possibly TRDD3 (6 bases). V was cut by 6 bases and J by 0 bases, with 16 bases left in between. Germline CDR1 is GEAIGNYY and CDR2 is EKD. The CDR3 loop spans 15 amino acids. CDR3 bases: TGTGCCTGTTTCCCTCTGGGGATGTACACCGATAAACTCATCTTT. Its translation is CACFPLGMYTDKLIF.

This clone was observed a handful of times. A far larger clone is one base from this, pointing to a likely read error. This sample also contains other DNA sequences that code for the same CDR3. The chain couples TRDV2 to TRDJ3; 8 nucleotides align to TRDD3. The ends lost 0 bases at V and 0 bases at J; junction bases unmatched: 18. CDR1 and CDR2 (germline): GEAIGNYY, EKD. The CDR3 contains 23 residues. CDR3: CACDTVVRDTPEETSWDTRQMFF. The CDR3, as DNA: TGTGCCTGTGACACCGTTGTCCGGGATACGCCGGAGGAAACCTCCTGGGACACCCGACAGATGTTTTTC.

This clone was counted a few times. Other DNA sequences in this sample translate to the same CDR3. The CDR3 here is CACDTLGDSTDKLIF. CDR3 coding DNA: TGTGCCTGTGACACACTGGGGGATTCCACCGATAAACTCATCTTT. The chain employs TRDV2 and TRDJ1, with TRDD3 identical over 10 bases. The CDR3 spans 15 residues. From germline, CDR1 is GEAIGNYY and CDR2 EKD. V lost 1 base and J lost 1; bases outside the gene matches: 2.

For this clone: With only one base between it and a far larger clone, this is likely a read error. This same CDR3 is encoded by further DNA sequences in the sample. This rearrangement joins TRDV2 to TRDJ1; tentative D call: TRDD3 (5 bases). Trimming shortened V by 1 base and J by 0 bases, and 11 bases separated the two germline ends. Germline V CDR1 and CDR2: GEAIGNYY, EKD. CDR3 size: 15 residues. The CDR3 loop reads CACDTLGVYTDKLIF. The CDR3 DNA follows: TGTGCCTGTGACACTCTGGGAGTCTACACCGATAAACTCATCTTT.

The sample holds a few counts of this clone. Here the CDR3 reads CACDPLLGDSDKLIF. DNA for the CDR3: TGTGCCTGTGACCCTTTACTGGGGGATTCCGATAAACTCATCTTT. This rearrangement joins TRDV2 to TRDJ1, with 10 positions matching TRDD3. Germline V CDR1 and CDR2: GEAIGNYY, EKD. The CDR3 runs to 15 residues. V dropped 3 bases and J dropped 3; count of bases not matched to a gene: 6.

This clone was detected only a few times. TCRdb assigns this DNA the protein of a much larger clone, which departs from its translation at residue 8; this likely reflects a read error, and the protein shown comes from translating the DNA. The genes are TRDV2 and TRDJ1; tentatively, D is TRDD2 (5 bases). V shed 3 bases and J shed 0 bases, with 16 bases lying between them. In germline, CDR1 is GEAIGNYY, CDR2 EKD. The CDR3 covers 16 residues. In DNA form, the CDR3 reads TGTGCCTGTGACCCCCTACTGAGGGAGTACACCGATAAACTCATCTTT. Protein sequence: CACDPLLREYTDKLIF.

This clone occurred many times. CDR3 amino acids: CACDALLGGQPTDKLIF. CDR3 sequence (DNA): TGTGCCTGTGACGCCCTACTGGGGGGACAACCCACCGATAAACTCATCTTT. V usage is TRDV2 and J usage is TRDJ1, with 8 bases lining up with TRDD3. J gave up 1 base and V 3 bases, and 12 bases lay outside the gene matches. The CDR3 totals 17 residues. Germline V gene sequence: CDR1 GEAIGNYY, CDR2 EKD.

Note on this clone: This DNA translates differently at residue 12 from the TCRdb protein, which is that of a much larger clone; a read error is likely, and the protein shown is the DNA's own translation. The chain links TRDV2 to TRDJ1; 11 bases agree with TRDD3. CDR3 length: 18 amino acids. The V gene end was trimmed by 2 bases and the J gene end by 1 base; junction bases not matched to a gene: 11. Germline values: CDR1 GEAIGNYY, CDR2 EKD. The CDR3 region is CACDSVLGDKGGTDKLIF. Here the CDR3 DNA reads TGTGCCTGTGACAGTGTACTGGGGGATAAGGGGGGCACCGATAAACTCATCTTT.

By its share, this clone is large (0.1 to 1%). Other DNA sequences in this specimen translate into the identical CDR3. The chain employs TRDV2 and TRDJ1; no clear D gene. V was trimmed by 4 bases and J by 2 bases, leaving 10 bases between them. CDR1 and CDR2 from the germline V gene are GEAIGNYY and EKD. The CDR3 is made up of 13 amino acids. In DNA, the CDR3 is TGTGCCTGTGATCCTCTGTTGACCGATAAACTCATCTTT. Residues: CACDPLLTDKLIF.

This clone is judged medium-sized. In DNA, the CDR3 is TGTGCCTGTGACATTCTTACTGGGGGACCAGATAAACTCATCTTT. Its protein product is CACDILTGGPDKLIF. The J gene is TRDJ1, the V gene TRDV2; TRDD3 agrees at 9 bases. CDR3 length: 15 amino acids. Germline V gene lookup returns CDR1 GEAIGNYY and CDR2 EKD. V lost 2 bases to trimming and J lost 5 bases; unmatched junction nucleotides: 8.

Comments on this clone: For this DNA, TCRdb reports the protein of a much larger clone, which diverges at residue 10, most likely from a read error; the protein presented here is translated directly from the DNA. The chain joins TRDV2 to TRDJ1, with 10 nucleotides matching TRDD3. Germline V lookup: CDR1 GEAIGNYY, CDR2 EKD. V lost 3 bases to trimming and J lost 1 base; unmatched junction nucleotides: 7. The CDR3 totals 16 residues. CDR3 sequence: CACDPLLGDFTDKLIF. DNA for the CDR3: TGTGCCTGTGACCCTTTACTGGGGGATTTCACCGATAAACTCATCTTT.

The table lists this clone with a few counts. The chain uses TRDV2 and TRDJ1, with TRDD3 identical over 12 bases. In germline, CDR1 is GEAIGNYY, CDR2 EKD. This CDR3 is 20 amino acids long. V gave up 2 bases and J gave up 0 bases; unmatched junction bases: 15. DNA of the CDR3: TGTGCCTGTGACAGTGTACTGGGGGATACACGTGCTGGGGACACCGATAAACTCATCTTT. Protein: CACDSVLGDTRAGDTDKLIF.